In its sample, the clone carrying this T cell receptor beta chain was seen once. The antigen is unknown. This sample stems from a study of identical twins. Findings and limits, study-wide: Fewer insertions marked abundant cord blood beta clonotypes; young adult naive trended weakly, memory not at all.

Each donor (without exception) was a healthy Caucasian. Each cDNA held unique molecular identifiers, and template switching gave it a universal primer site. TCRdb redid the calling of the 5' RACE reads with MiXCR, one entry per CDR3 protein. The sample has roughly 1,500,000 distinct CDR3 sequences; around 33% are singletons. The sequenced sample was cord blood. The clonotype originates from a newborn girl in good health.

For the CDR3, the DNA is TGTGCCATCAGTGAGCCCACCAGGGACACCGGGGAGCTGTTTTTT. Its translation is CAISEPTRDTGELFF. This chain links TRBV10-3 with TRBJ2-2, with D tentatively TRBD1 (5 bases). CDR3 length: 15 amino acids. V was trimmed by 2 bases and J by 3 bases, leaving 10 bases between them. Germline CDR1 and CDR2: ENHRY and SYGVKD.